The clone carrying this TCR beta chain was recorded a few times. Its matching antigen is unknown. The trim removed 2 bases at V and 6 bases at J, leaving 17 bases unmatched. CDR1 and CDR2 (germline): LNHNV, YYDKDF (reference sequence). The CDR3 is made up of 19 amino acids. The sample belongs to a study of response to subunit inactivated influenza vaccine. TCRdb reprocessed the RT-PCR reads via MiXCR and lists one record per CDR3 protein. This repertoire shows fewer than 700,000 distinct CDR3 sequences, 10% to 15% found once; its top ten account for around 14%. Study outcomes and limitations: The authors put forward the suggestion that each seasonal influenza vaccination may bring in only a limited number of new T cells.

The sequence was obtained from a man between 45 and 60 years old who received an inactivated influenza vaccine. Sequencing used PBMCs from blood, obtained more than 35 days after vaccination. The chain uses TRBV15 and TRBJ2-3, with 10 positions matching TRBD2. CDR3 in DNA: TGTGCCACCAGCAGAATCTCCGGGGGTTTTGTAGCGGGAGGTGATACGCAGTATTTT. Translating it yields CATSRISGGFVAGGDTQYF.